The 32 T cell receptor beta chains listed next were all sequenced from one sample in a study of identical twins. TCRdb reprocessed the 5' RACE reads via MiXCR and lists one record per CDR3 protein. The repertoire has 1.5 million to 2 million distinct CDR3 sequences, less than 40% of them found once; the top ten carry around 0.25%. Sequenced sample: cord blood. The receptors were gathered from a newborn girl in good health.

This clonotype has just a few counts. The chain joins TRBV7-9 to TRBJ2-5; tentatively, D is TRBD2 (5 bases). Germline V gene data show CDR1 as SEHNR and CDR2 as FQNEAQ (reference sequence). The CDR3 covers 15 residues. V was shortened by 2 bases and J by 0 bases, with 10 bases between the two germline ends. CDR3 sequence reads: CASSLRGGNQETQYF. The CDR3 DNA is TGTGCCAGCAGCTTAAGAGGAGGCAACCAAGAGACCCAGTACTTC. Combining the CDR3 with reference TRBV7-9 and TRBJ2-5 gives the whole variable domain DTGVSQNPRHKITKRGQNVTFRCDPISEHNRLYWYRQTLGQGPEFLTYFQNEAQLEKSRLLSDRFSAERPKGSFSTLEIQRTEQGDSAMYLCASSLRGGNQETQYFGPGTRLLVL.

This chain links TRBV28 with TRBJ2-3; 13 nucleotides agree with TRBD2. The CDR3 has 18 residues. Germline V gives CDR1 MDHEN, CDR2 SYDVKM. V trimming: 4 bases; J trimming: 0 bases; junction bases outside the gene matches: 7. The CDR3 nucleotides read TGTGCCAGCAGTTCCGGGACTAGCGGGGTCCCTAGCACAGATACGCAGTATTTT. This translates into CASSSGTSGVPSTDTQYF.

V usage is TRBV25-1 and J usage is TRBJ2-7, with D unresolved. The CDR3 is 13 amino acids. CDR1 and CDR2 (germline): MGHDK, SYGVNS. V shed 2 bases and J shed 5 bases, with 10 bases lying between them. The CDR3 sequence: CASSEGIVDEQYF. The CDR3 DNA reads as TGTGCCAGCAGTGAAGGGATTGTCGACGAGCAGTACTTC.

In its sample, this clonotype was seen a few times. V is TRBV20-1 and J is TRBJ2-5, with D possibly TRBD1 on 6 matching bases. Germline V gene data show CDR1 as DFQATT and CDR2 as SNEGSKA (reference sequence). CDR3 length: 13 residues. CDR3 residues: CSLKQGLQETQYF. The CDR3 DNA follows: TGCAGCCTCAAACAGGGCCTCCAAGAGACCCAGTACTTC.

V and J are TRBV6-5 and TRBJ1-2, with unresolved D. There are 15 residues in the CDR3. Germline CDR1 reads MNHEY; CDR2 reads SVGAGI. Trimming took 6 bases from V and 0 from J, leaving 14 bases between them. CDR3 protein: CASSPLPGANYGYTF. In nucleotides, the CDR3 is TGTGCCAGCAGCCCCCTACCGGGAGCTAACTATGGCTACACCTTC.

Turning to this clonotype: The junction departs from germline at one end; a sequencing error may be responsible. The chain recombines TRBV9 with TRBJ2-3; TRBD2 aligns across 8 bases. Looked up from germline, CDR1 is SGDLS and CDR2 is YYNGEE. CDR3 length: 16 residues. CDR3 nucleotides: TGTGCCAGCAGCGTAGAATCGACTAGCGTCGCAGATACGCGGTATTTT. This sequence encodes CASSVESTSVADTRYF. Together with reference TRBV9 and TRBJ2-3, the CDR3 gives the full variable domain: DSGVTQTPKHLITATGQRVTLRCSPRSGDLSVYWYQQSLDQGLQFLIQYYNGEERAKGNILERFSAQQFPDLHSELNLSSLELGDSALYFCASSVESTSVADTRYFGPGTRLTVL.

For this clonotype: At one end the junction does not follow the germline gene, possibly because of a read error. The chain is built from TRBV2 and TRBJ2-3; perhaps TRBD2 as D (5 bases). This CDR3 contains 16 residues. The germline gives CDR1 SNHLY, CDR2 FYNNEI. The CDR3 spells CASSDPAQRSTDTRYF. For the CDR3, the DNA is TGTGCCAGCAGCGACCCCGCCCAGCGGAGCACAGATACGCGGTATTTT.

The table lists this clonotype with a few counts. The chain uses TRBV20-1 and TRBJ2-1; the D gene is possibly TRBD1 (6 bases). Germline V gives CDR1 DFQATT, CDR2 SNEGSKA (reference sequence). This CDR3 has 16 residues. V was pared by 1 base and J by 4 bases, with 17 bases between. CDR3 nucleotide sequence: TGCAGTGCTAGAGGATTCCAGGGGACGTCTTACAATGAGCAGTTCTTC. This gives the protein CSARGFQGTSYNEQFF.

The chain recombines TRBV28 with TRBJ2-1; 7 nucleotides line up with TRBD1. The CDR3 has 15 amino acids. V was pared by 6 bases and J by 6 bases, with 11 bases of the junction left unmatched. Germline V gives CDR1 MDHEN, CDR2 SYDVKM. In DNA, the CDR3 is TGTGCCAGCAGGGCTGACAGGGAGACCTGCAATGAGCAGTTCTTC. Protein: CASRADRETCNEQFF.

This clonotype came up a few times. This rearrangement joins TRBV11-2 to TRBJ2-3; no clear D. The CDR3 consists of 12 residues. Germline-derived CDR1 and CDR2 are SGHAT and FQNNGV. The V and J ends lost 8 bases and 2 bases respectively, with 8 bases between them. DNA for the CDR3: TGTGCCAGCGACGGATACACAGATACGCAGTATTTT. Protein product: CASDGYTDTQYF.

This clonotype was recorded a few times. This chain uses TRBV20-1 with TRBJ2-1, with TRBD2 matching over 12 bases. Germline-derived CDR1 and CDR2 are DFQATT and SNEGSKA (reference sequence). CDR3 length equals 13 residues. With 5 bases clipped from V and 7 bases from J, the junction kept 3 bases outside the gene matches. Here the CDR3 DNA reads TGCAGTGCTTTTCTAGCGGGGGGGAATGAGCAGTTCTTC. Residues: CSAFLAGGNEQFF.

In DNA form, the CDR3 reads TGTGCCAGCGCCCGGGACAGTGCTAACTATGGCTACACCTTC. Protein: CASARDSANYGYTF. The genes are TRBV7-2 and TRBJ1-2, with TRBD1 matching 7 bases. This CDR3 is built from 14 residues. The J segment lost 0 bases and the V segment lost 8 bases, leaving 6 bases of the junction unmatched. Germline V gene sequence: CDR1 SGHTA, CDR2 FQGNSA.

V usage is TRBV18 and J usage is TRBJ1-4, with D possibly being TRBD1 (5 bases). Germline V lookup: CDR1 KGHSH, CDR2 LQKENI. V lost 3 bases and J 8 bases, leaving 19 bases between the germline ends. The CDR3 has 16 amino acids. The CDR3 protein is CASSPSSGTRKEKLFF. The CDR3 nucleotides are TGTGCCAGCTCACCCTCTTCCGGGACCCGCAAAGAAAAACTGTTTTTT.

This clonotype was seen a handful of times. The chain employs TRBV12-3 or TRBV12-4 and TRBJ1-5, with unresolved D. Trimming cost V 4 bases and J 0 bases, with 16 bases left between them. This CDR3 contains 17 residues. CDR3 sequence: CASSYLVLGDSNQPQHF. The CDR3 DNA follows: TGTGCCAGCAGTTATTTGGTACTGGGCGATAGCAATCAGCCCCAGCATTTT.

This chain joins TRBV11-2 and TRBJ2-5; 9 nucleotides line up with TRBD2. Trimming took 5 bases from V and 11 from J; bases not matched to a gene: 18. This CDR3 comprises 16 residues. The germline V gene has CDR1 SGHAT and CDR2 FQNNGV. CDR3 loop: CASSPGGRGPFSEQYF. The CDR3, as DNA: TGTGCCAGCAGCCCCGGCGGGAGGGGGCCTTTTTCGGAGCAGTACTTC.

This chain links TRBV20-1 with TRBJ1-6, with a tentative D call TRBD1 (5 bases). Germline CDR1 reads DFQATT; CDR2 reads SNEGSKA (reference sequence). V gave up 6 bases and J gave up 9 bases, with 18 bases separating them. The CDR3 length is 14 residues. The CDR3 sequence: CSAPLNQGGSPLHF. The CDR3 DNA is TGCAGTGCCCCCCTTAATCAGGGTGGTTCACCCCTCCACTTT.

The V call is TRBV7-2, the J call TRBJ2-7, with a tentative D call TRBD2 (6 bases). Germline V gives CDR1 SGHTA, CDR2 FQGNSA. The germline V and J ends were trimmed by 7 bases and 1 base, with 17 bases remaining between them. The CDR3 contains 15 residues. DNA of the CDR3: TGTGCCAGCAAACTCCCGGGCGGGAATTCCTACGAGCAGTACTTC. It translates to CASKLPGGNSYEQYF.

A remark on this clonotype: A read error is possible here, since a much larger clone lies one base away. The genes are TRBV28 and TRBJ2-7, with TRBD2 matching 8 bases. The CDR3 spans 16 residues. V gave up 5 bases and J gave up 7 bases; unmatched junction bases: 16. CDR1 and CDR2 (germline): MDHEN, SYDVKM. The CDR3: CASSTRWASGYNEQYF. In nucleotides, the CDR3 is TGTGCCAGCAGTACCCGGTGGGCTAGCGGGTACAATGAGCAGTACTTC. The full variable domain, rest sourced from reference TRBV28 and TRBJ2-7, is DVKVTQSSRYLVKRTGEKVFLECVQDMDHENMFWYRQDPGLGLRLIYFSYDVKMKEKGDIPEGYSVSREKKERFSLILESASTNQTSMYLCASSTRWASGYNEQYFGPGTRLTVT.

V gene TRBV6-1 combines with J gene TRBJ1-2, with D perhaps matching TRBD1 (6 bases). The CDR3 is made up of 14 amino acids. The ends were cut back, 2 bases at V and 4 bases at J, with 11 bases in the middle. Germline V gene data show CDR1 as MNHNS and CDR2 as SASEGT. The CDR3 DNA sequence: TGTGCCAGCAGTGAAAGGGGGACACTCTATGGCTACACCTTC. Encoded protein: CASSERGTLYGYTF.

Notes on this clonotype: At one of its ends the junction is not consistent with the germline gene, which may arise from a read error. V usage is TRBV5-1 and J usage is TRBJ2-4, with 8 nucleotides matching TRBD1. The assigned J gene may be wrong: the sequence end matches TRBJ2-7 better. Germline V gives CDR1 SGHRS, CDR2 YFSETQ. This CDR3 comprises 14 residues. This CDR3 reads CVSSYRGRIYEQYF. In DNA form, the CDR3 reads TGCGTCAGCAGCTACAGGGGGAGGATATACGAGCAGTACTTC.

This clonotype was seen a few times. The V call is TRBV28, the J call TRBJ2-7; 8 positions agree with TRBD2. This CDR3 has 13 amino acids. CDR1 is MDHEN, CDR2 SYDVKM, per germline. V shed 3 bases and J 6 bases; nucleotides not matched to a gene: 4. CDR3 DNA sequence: TGTGCCAGCAGTTTCCAGCGGGAGAGCGAGCAGTACTTC. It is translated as CASSFQRESEQYF.

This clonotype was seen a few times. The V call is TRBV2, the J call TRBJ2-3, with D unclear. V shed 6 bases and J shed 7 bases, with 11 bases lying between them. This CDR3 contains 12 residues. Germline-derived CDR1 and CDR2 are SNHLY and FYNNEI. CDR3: CASSLVENTQYF. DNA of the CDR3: TGTGCCAGCAGCCTCGTCGAAAATACGCAGTATTTT. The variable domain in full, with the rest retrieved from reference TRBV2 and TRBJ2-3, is EPEVTQTPSHQVTQMGQEVILRCVPISNHLYFYWYRQILGQKVEFLVSFYNNEISEKSEIFDDQFSVERPDGSNFTLKIRSTKLEDSAMYFCASSLVENTQYFGPGTRLTVL.

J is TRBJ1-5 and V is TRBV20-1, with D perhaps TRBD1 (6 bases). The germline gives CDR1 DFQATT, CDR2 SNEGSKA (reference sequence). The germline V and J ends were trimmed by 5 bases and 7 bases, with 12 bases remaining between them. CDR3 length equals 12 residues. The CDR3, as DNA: TGCAGTGCTCACAGGGAGGGACAGCCCCAGCATTTT. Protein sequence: CSAHREGQPQHF.

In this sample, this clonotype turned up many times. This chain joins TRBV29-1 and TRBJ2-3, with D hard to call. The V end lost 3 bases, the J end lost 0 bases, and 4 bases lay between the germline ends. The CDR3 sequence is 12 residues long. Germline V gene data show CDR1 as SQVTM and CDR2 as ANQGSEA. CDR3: CSVDPSTDTQYF. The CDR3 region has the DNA TGCAGCGTTGACCCTAGCACAGATACGCAGTATTTT.

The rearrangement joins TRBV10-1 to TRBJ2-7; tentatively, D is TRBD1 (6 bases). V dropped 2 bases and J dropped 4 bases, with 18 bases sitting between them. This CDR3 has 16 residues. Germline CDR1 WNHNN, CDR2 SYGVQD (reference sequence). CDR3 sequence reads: CASSEGPRDNKYEQYF. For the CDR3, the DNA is TGCGCCAGCAGTGAGGGACCTCGGGACAACAAGTACGAGCAGTACTTC.

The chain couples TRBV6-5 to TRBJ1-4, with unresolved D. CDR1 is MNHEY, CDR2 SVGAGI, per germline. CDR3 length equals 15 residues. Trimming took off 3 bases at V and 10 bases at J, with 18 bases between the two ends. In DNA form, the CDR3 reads TGTGCCAGCAGTTATATTGCAGGCCCGTACCGAAAACTGTTTTTT. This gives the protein CASSYIAGPYRKLFF.

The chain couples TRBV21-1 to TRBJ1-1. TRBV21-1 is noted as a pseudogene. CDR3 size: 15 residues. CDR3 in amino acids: CASSKAGEAETEAFF. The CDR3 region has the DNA TGTGCCAGCAGCAAAGCAGGGGAGGCAGAGACTGAAGCTTTCTTT.

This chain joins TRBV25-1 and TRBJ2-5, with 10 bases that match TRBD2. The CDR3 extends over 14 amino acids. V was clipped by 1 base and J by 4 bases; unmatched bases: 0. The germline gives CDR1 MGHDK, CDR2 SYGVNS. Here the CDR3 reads CASSESSGRETQYF. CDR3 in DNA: TGTGCCAGCAGTGAATCTAGCGGGAGAGAGACCCAGTACTTC. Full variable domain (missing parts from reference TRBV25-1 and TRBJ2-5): EADIYQTPRYLVIGTGKKITLECSQTMGHDKMYWYQQDPGMELHLIHYSYGVNSTEKGDLSSESTVSRIRTEHFPLTLESARPSHTSQYLCASSESSGRETQYFGPGTRLLVL.

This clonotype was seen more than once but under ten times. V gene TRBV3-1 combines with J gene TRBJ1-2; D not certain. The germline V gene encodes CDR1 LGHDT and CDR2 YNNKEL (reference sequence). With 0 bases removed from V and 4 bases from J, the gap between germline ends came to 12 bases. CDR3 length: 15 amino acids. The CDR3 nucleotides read TGTGCCAGCAGCCAAGAGGGCAGCCTCTCCTATGGCTACACCTTC. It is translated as CASSQEGSLSYGYTF. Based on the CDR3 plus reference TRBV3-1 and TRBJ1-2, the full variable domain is DTAVSQTPKYLVTQMGNDKSIKCEQNLGHDTMYWYKQDSKKFLKIMFSYNNKELIINETVPNRFSPKSPDKAHLNLHINSLELGDSAVYFCASSQEGSLSYGYTFGSGTRLTVV.

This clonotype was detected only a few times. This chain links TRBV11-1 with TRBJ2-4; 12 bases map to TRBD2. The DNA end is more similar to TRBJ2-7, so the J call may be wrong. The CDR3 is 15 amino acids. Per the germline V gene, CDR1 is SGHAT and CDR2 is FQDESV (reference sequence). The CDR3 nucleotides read TGTGCCAGCAGTCCGACTAGCGGGGGTTTCTACGAGCAGTACTTC. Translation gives CASSPTSGGFYEQYF.

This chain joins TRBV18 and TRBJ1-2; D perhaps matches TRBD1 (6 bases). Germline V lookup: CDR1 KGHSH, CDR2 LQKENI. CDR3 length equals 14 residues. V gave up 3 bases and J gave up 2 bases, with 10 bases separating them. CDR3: CASSPAGHNYGYTF. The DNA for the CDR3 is TGTGCCAGCTCACCGGCGGGACACAACTATGGCTACACCTTC.

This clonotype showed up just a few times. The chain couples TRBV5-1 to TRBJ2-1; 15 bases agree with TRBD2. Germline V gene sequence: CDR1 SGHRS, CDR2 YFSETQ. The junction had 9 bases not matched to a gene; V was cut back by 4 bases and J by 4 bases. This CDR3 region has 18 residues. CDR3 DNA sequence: TGCGCCAGCAGCACCGGACTAGCGGGAGGGCCCTCTTACAATGAGCAGTTCTTC. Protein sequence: CASSTGLAGGPSYNEQFF.